This TCR beta chain came from a study of blood T cell repertoires in COVID-19. Study-wide background: Whether acute or convalescent, the COVID-19 samples came from the United States, Italy and Spain.

Some clones are missing from TCRdb's copy, which holds only in-frame ones; the method was immunoSEQ multiplex PCR. The repertoire has approximately 120,000 clones, 80% to 85% of them found once; the top ten carry about 4%. The V gene lost 6 bases and the J gene lost 7 bases, with 12 bases spanning the gap. The CDR3 extends over 13 amino acids. Germline CDR1 and CDR2: MNHEY and SVGAGI. This clonotype originated in a woman in her forties or fifties with acute or convalescent COVID-19. The sample consisted of peripheral blood. The chain is built from TRBV6-5 and TRBJ1-4, with no clear D. The CDR3 nucleotides read TGTGCCAGCAGCCGGACTCGGCTTGAAAAACTGTTTTTT. Translation: CASSRTRLEKLFF.